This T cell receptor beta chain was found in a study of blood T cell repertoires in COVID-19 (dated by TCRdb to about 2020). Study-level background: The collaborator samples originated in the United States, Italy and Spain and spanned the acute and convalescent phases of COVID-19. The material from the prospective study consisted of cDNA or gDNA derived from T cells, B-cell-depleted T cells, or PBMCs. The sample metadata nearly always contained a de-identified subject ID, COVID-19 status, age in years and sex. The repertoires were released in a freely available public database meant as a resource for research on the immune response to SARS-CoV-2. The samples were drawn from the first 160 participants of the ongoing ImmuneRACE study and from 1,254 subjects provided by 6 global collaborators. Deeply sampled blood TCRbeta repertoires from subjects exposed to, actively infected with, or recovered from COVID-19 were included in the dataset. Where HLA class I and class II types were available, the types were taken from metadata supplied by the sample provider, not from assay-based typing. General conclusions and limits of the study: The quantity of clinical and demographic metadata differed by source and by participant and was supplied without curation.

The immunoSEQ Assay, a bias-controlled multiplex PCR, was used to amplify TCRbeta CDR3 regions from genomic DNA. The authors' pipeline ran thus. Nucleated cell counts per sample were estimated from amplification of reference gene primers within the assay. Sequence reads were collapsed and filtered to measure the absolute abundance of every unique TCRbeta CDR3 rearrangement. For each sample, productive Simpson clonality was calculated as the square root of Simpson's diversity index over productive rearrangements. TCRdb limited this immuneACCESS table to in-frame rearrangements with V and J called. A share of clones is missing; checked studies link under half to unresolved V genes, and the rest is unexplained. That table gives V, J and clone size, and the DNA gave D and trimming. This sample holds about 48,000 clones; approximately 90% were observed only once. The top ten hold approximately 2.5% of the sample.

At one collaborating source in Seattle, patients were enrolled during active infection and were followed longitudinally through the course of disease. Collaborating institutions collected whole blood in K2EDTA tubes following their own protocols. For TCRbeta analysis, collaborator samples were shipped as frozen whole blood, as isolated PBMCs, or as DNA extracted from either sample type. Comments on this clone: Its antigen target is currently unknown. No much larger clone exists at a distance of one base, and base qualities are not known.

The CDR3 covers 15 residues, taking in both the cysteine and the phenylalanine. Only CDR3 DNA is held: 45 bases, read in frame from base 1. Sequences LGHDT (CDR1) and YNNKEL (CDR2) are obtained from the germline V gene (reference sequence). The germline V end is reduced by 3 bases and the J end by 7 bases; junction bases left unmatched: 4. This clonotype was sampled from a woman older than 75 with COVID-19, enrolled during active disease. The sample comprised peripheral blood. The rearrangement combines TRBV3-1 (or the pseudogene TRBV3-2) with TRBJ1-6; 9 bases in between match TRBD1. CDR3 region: CASSQGTGWNSPLHF. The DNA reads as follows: TGTGCCAGCAGCCAGGGGACAGGGTGGAATTCACCCCTCCACTTT.